Each of the 29 T cell receptor beta chains below was sequenced from the same sample in a study of response to subunit inactivated influenza vaccine. TCRdb recomputed calls from the RT-PCR reads with MiXCR, one row per CDR3 protein. The table shows some 540,000 distinct CDR3 sequences, with around a quarter occurring only once. The same sample was also studied in work on T cells expressing NK-cell markers. This second study notes: In generating TCR beta cDNA, 5'RACE template switching with UMIs was used.

Material: CD4+ T cells sorted from PBMCs, obtained less than 13 days after vaccination. The source of these receptors is a middle-aged man who received an inactivated influenza vaccine.

This clonotype was recorded at least ten times. The V gene is TRBV5-1, the J gene TRBJ2-7; D may match TRBD1 or TRBD2 (6 bases each). The CDR3 runs to 15 residues. In germline, CDR1 is SGHRS, CDR2 YFSETQ. The ends were cut back, 5 bases at V and 1 base at J, with 16 bases in the middle. The DNA for the CDR3 is TGCGCCAGCAGGGGACTGACAGGTCGTTCCTACGAGCAGTACTTC. Translating it yields CASRGLTGRSYEQYF.

This chain uses TRBV10-3 with TRBJ2-3; 8 nucleotides match TRBD2. The CDR3 extends over 13 amino acids. J lost 14 bases, V lost 0 bases, and 7 bases had no gene match. Looked up from germline, CDR1 is ENHRY and CDR2 is SYGVKD. CDR3: CAISESIGLAMYF. The CDR3 DNA reads as TGTGCCATCAGTGAGTCGATAGGACTAGCCATGTATTTT.

For the CDR3, the DNA is TGTGCCAGCAGTGAAACAAGGAACACTGAAGCTTTCTTT. It is translated as CASSETRNTEAFF. The gene calls are TRBV12-3 or TRBV12-4 and TRBJ1-1, with unresolved D. The CDR3 spans 13 residues. The germline V and J ends were trimmed by 5 bases and 1 base, with 8 bases remaining between them.

This chain links TRBV5-1 with TRBJ2-3, with 8 bases matching TRBD2. From germline, CDR1 is SGHRS and CDR2 YFSETQ. The CDR3 spans 16 residues. Trimming removed 4 bases from V and 2 bases from J; junction bases left unmatched: 9. CDR3 nucleotide sequence: TGCGCCAGCAGCCCGCCTTACGGGGGGGCCACAGATACGCAGTATTTT. Its translation is CASSPPYGGATDTQYF.

The genes are TRBV20-1 and TRBJ2-2, with D possibly being TRBD1 (5 bases). CDR3 size: 10 residues. V lost 5 bases to trimming and J lost 10 bases, with 8 bases between them. Looked up from germline, CDR1 is DFQATT and CDR2 is SNEGSKA (reference sequence). The CDR3 here is CSAGAEELFF. The CDR3 DNA reads TGCAGTGCTGGGGCGGAGGAGCTGTTTTTT.

The chain has TRBV4-1 and TRBJ2-4; 14 bases align to TRBD2. Germline V CDR1 and CDR2: MGHRA, YSYEKL. J was trimmed by 3 bases and V by 4 bases; bases with no gene match: 8. The CDR3 is 18 residues long. In nucleotides, the CDR3 is TGCGCCAGCAGCCTAGGACTAGCGGGGGGCGCCCGCAAAAACATTCAGTACTTC. It yields the protein CASSLGLAGGARKNIQYF.

As DNA, the CDR3 is TGTGCCAGTTCCGCCGGGACAAAGAACACTGAAGCTTTCTTT. Protein product: CASSAGTKNTEAFF. The rearrangement joins TRBV19 to TRBJ1-1; TRBD1 might be the D (6 bases). The CDR3 contains 14 residues. CDR1 and CDR2 (germline): LNHDA, SQIVND (reference sequence). The V end lost 8 bases, the J end lost 1 base, and 14 bases lay between the germline ends.

V usage is TRBV2 and J usage is TRBJ2-3; 9 bases map to TRBD2. CDR3 size: 16 residues. Germline CDR1 SNHLY, CDR2 FYNNEI. V lost 6 bases to trimming and J lost 0 bases; unmatched junction nucleotides: 7. The CDR3 spells CASRERLAASTDTQYF. The CDR3 DNA reads as TGTGCCAGCAGAGAACGACTAGCGGCCAGCACAGATACGCAGTATTTT.

The chain joins TRBV7-2 to TRBJ2-7; the D gene is possibly TRBD1 (5 bases). CDR3 length equals 16 residues. The V and J ends lost 5 bases and 7 bases respectively, with 24 bases between them. Germline CDR1 SGHTA, CDR2 FQGNSA. The CDR3 DNA follows: TGTGCCAGCAGCCCAAGTGGCGGACAATACTACGTTGAGCAGTACTTC. It specifies CASSPSGGQYYVEQYF.

The chain employs TRBV7-9 and TRBJ1-2; D is uncertain. This CDR3 is 14 amino acids long. Trimming removed 3 bases at V and 10 bases at J, with 18 bases between. Germline V lookup: CDR1 SEHNR, CDR2 FQNEAQ (reference sequence). CDR3 sequence reads: CASSFSGLTGDYTF. The CDR3 coding sequence is TGTGCCAGCAGCTTTTCCGGTCTCACCGGTGACTACACCTTC.

In this sample, this clonotype turned up many times. This chain connects TRBV3-1 to TRBJ2-1, with 13 bases aligning to TRBD2. Trimming at V came to 7 bases and at J to 6 bases, leaving 18 bases not matched to a gene. The CDR3 sequence is 19 residues long. The germline gives CDR1 LGHDT, CDR2 YNNKEL (reference sequence). Written as DNA, the CDR3 is TGTGCCAGCATCTCTCGCCGGGTAACTAGCGGGGGGGCTGTCAATGAGCAGTTCTTC. Protein sequence: CASISRRVTSGGAVNEQFF.

This clonotype was counted a single time. The genes are TRBV9 and TRBJ2-1; 10 bases map to TRBD1. V was clipped by 2 bases and J by 7 bases; unmatched bases: 6. The CDR3 extends over 15 amino acids. Germline V gene lookup returns CDR1 SGDLS and CDR2 YYNGEE. CDR3 nucleotide sequence: TGTGCCAGCAGCGTCCGACAGGGGGCGGGAAATGAGCAGTTCTTC. It encodes CASSVRQGAGNEQFF.

The rearrangement uses TRBV21-1 and TRBJ2-4; TRBD2 is taken as the D call from the table, unchecked against the DNA. TRBV21-1 is shown as a pseudogene. The CDR3 length is 17 residues. The CDR3 loop reads CASSKCRLAGEGNIQYF. Here the CDR3 DNA reads TGTGCCAGCAGCAAATGTAGACTAGCGGGAGAAGGAAACATTCAGTACTTC.

This clonotype has only a few counts. The J gene is TRBJ2-7, the V gene TRBV29-1, with 14 bases lining up with TRBD2. The CDR3 contains 15 residues. Germline V gene lookup returns CDR1 SQVTM and CDR2 ANQGSEA. V shed 6 bases, J shed 1 base, and the junction held 5 bases outside the gene matches. The DNA of the CDR3 is TGCAGCGTGACGGGGACTAGCGGGAGATCCTACGAGCAGTACTTC. Translation gives CSVTGTSGRSYEQYF.

This clonotype has ten or more counts. The junction departs from germline at one end; a sequencing error may be responsible. The chain uses TRBV5-1 and TRBJ2-2; no clear D gene. The CDR3 sequence is 13 residues long. Germline CDR1 is SGHRS and CDR2 is YFSETQ. This chain's CDR3 is CASSLGYTGELFF. In DNA, the CDR3 is TGTGCCAGCAGCTTAGGGTACACCGGGGAGCTGTTTTTT.

The CDR3 DNA reads TGTGCCAGCAGTCCAGGGCGGGGCAGTTATTCCTACGAGCAGTACTTC. Translation: CASSPGRGSYSYEQYF. The chain employs TRBV6-1 and TRBJ2-7, with a possible D match to TRBD2 (6 bases). Trimming removed 5 bases at V and 1 base at J, with 18 bases between. This CDR3 region has 16 residues. Germline V lookup: CDR1 MNHNS, CDR2 SASEGT.

The chain has TRBV20-1 and TRBJ2-3; D is unclear. Germline V gene data show CDR1 as DFQATT and CDR2 as SNEGSKA (reference sequence). Deletions cut 1 base from V and 2 bases from J, with 13 bases between. The CDR3 runs 15 residues. CDR3 in amino acids: CSARAGSRATDTQYF. The CDR3 DNA reads as TGCAGTGCTAGAGCGGGCAGCCGGGCCACAGATACGCAGTATTTT.

This clonotype was seen only a few times. V gene TRBV2 combines with J gene TRBJ1-5; possibly TRBD1 for D (5 bases). V shed 3 bases and J shed 3 bases, with 9 bases lying between them. There are 14 residues in the CDR3. Per the germline V gene, CDR1 is SNHLY and CDR2 is FYNNEI. The CDR3 bases are TGTGCCAGCAGTGAGGGGACTCTCAATCAGCCCCAGCATTTT. Translating gives CASSEGTLNQPQHF.

CDR3 protein: CASSYRTTNEKLFF. CDR3 DNA sequence: TGCGCCAGCAGCTACAGAACAACTAATGAAAAACTGTTTTTT. The rearrangement uses TRBV5-1 and TRBJ1-4; D is ambiguous. The germline CDR1 and CDR2 sequences are SGHRS and YFSETQ. Trimming removed 3 bases from V and 0 bases from J, with 6 bases in between. CDR3 length: 14 residues.

V usage is TRBV12-3 or TRBV12-4 and J usage is TRBJ1-5; TRBD1 matches at 11 bases. With 4 bases clipped from V and 5 bases from J, the junction kept 4 bases outside the gene matches. The CDR3 has 15 amino acids. DNA of the CDR3: TGTGCCAGCAGTTCCCGGGACAGGGGGGATCAGCCCCAGCATTTT. Its protein is CASSSRDRGDQPQHF.

This clonotype was found a few times. The chain joins TRBV10-3 to TRBJ2-2, with TRBD1 identical over 10 bases. V trimming: 5 bases; J trimming: 5 bases; junction bases outside the gene matches: 5. The CDR3 runs to 15 residues. The germline CDR1 and CDR2 sequences are ENHRY and SYGVKD. CDR3 in amino acids: CAISPGQGGTGELFF. The CDR3 nucleotides read TGTGCCATCAGTCCCGGACAGGGGGGGACCGGGGAGCTGTTTTTT.

This chain links TRBV6-1 with TRBJ1-6, with D perhaps matching TRBD1 (5 bases). The CDR3 runs 12 residues. Trimming took 3 bases from V and 9 from J, leaving 6 bases between them. CDR1 and CDR2 from the germline V gene are MNHNS and SASEGT. The CDR3 sequence is CASSDRVSPLHF. CDR3 DNA sequence: TGTGCCAGCAGTGACAGGGTTTCACCCCTCCACTTT.

The chain carries TRBV6-5 and TRBJ2-7; 7 bases align to TRBD1. CDR1 and CDR2 (germline): MNHEY, SVGAGI. J was trimmed by 5 bases and V by 2 bases; bases with no gene match: 6. The CDR3 has 14 amino acids. This chain's CDR3 is CASSYTRDSNEQYF. Written as DNA, the CDR3 is TGTGCCAGCAGTTACACCCGGGACAGCAACGAGCAGTACTTC.

This clonotype was detected a few times. This chain uses TRBV5-1 with TRBJ2-1, with a weak D call TRBD1 (6 bases). The germline CDR1 and CDR2 sequences are SGHRS and YFSETQ. V was clipped by 2 bases and J by 3 bases, with 9 bases between them. This CDR3 comprises 14 residues. CDR3 residues: CASSLQGFYNEQFF. The CDR3 DNA follows: TGCGCCAGCAGCTTACAGGGTTTCTACAATGAGCAGTTCTTC.

The chain uses TRBV25-1 and TRBJ1-4, with TRBD1 as a possible D gene (6 bases). This CDR3 has 15 amino acids. The germline CDR1 and CDR2 sequences are MGHDK and SYGVNS. V dropped 4 bases and J dropped 8 bases, with 17 bases sitting between them. The CDR3 sequence: CASSVLVGGREKLFF. The DNA of the CDR3 is TGTGCCAGCAGTGTCTTGGTCGGGGGCCGGGAAAAACTGTTTTTT.

The chain combines TRBV30 with TRBJ2-3, with D perhaps matching TRBD1 or TRBD2 (5 bases each). CDR1 is GTSNPN and CDR2 is SVGIG in the germline V gene (reference sequence). The ends were cut back, 0 bases at V and 1 base at J, with 11 bases in the middle. CDR3 length: 15 residues. In DNA, the CDR3 is TGTGCCTGGAGTGTACTGGGGGTCCGCACAGATACGCAGTATTTT. As protein: CAWSVLGVRTDTQYF.

Only a few counts were recorded for this clonotype. The chain employs TRBV20-1 and TRBJ2-1; 9 nucleotides align to TRBD2. CDR1 and CDR2 (germline): DFQATT, SNEGSKA (reference sequence). The CDR3 has 15 amino acids. V lost 0 bases and J lost 10; bases outside the gene matches: 10. The CDR3 region is CSARDLGGRAKEQFF. In DNA form, the CDR3 reads TGCAGTGCTAGAGATCTAGGCGGGAGGGCCAAGGAGCAGTTCTTC.

This clonotype was picked up a small number of times. The chain employs TRBV4-1 and TRBJ2-7; the match to TRBD2 covers 8 bases. V gave up 1 base and J gave up 4 bases; unmatched junction bases: 6. CDR1 is MGHRA and CDR2 is YSYEKL in the germline V gene. The CDR3 has 15 amino acids. CDR3 protein: CASSQGFTSGYEQYF. In DNA form, the CDR3 reads TGCGCCAGCAGCCAAGGATTTACTAGCGGATACGAGCAGTACTTC.

The chain links TRBV7-3 to TRBJ2-4, with 16 bases fitting TRBD2. This CDR3 has 17 residues. Losses at the gene ends were 5 bases for V and 7 bases for J; bases not matched to a gene: 8. CDR1 is SGHTA, CDR2 FQGTGA, per germline. The CDR3 DNA sequence: TGTGCCAGCAGCCGGGGACTAGCGGGAGGGCCAGGGAACATTCAGTACTTC. It specifies CASSRGLAGGPGNIQYF.